A single T cell receptor beta chain is shown here with its context. This entry comes from a study of blood T cell repertoires in COVID-19. The table came from immunoSEQ multiplex PCR; TCRdb's copy has only in-frame clones and leaves some out. The sample holds approximately 200,000 clones, around 90% seen once. CDR3 length equals 13 residues. V lost 0 bases, J lost 10 bases, and 11 bases lay in between. The germline V gene encodes CDR1 SGHRS and CDR2 YFSETQ. The sequencing sample was made of PBMCs or T cells enriched from blood (not recorded which). This receptor was identified in a man in his thirties or forties who had recovered from COVID-19. This rearrangement joins TRBV5-1 to TRBJ2-1; maybe TRBD1 (5 bases). CDR3 loop: CASSLDRGLEQFF. The DNA of the CDR3 is TGCGCCAGCAGCTTGGATAGGGGCCTGGAGCAGTTCTTC.